The 30 T cell receptor beta chains below all came from one sample that was sequenced in a study of CD8+ T cells in alopecia areata. Isolated RNA was reverse transcribed into cDNA used as the sequencing template. Libraries were prepared by immunoSEQ multiplex PCR; TCRdb keeps only in-frame clonotypes and omits some of them. The sample is made up of roughly 260,000 clones, none counted only once. Cells pooled from cutaneous lymph nodes were sorted on CD4, CD8alpha, NKG2D, NKG2ACE and other markers. Sequenced: CD4+ T cells sorted from a lymph node. The receptors originated from a C3H/HeJ mouse with alopecia areata. The MHC haplotype of the strain is H2-k.

A remark on this clone: Gene and germline names: mouse. The read is 4 residues too short to cover the CDR3 end, so that end is filled in from the germline J gene. V and J are TRBV5 and TRBJ2-7; 9 nucleotides agree with TRBD2. The CDR3 extends over 16 amino acids. Germline values: CDR1 LGHNA, CDR2 YNLKQL (reference sequence). V shed 4 bases and J 0 bases; nucleotides not matched to a gene: 7. CDR3 protein: CASSPLGGDSSYEQYF. The part of the CDR3 DNA that was read is TGTGCCAGCAGCCCGCTGGGGGGGGATAGCTCCTAT.

This clone has just a few counts. Mouse gene names apply. The CDR3 goes on 3 residues after the read ends, and that part is filled in from the germline J gene. The J gene is TRBJ1-6, the V gene TRBV31; TRBD1 aligns across 7 bases. TRBJ1-6 is given ORF status, its function remaining uncertain. The germline V gene encodes CDR1 GKSSPN and CDR2 SITVG. With 0 bases clipped from V and 5 bases from J, the junction kept 1 base outside the gene matches. The CDR3 runs to 14 residues. CDR3: CAWSLTGNNSPLYF. The covered CDR3 bases are TGTGCCTGGAGTCTGACAGGGAATAATTCGCCC.

As to this clone: Genes and germline come from the mouse. The CDR3 end is not reached by the read, which stops 4 residues before it; the germline J gene fills it in. The chain combines TRBV3 with TRBJ1-2; possible D gene TRBD1, 6 bases. Looked up from germline, CDR1 is SNHLY and CDR2 is FYNGKV (reference sequence). Trimming took 1 base from V and 4 from J, leaving 7 bases between them. CDR3 length: 13 amino acids. The DNA read from the CDR3 is TGTGCCAGCAGCTTAGACAGGGTCTCC. It is translated as CASSLDRVS. Given in full, the CDR3 is CASSLDRVSDYTF.

This clone appeared a few times. Genes and germline come from the mouse. From the germline J gene comes the end of the CDR3, since the read stops 4 residues before it. V gene TRBV1 combines with J gene TRBJ2-3; 9 nucleotides match TRBD2. V lost 0 bases to trimming and J lost 0 bases; unmatched junction nucleotides: 4. The germline V gene has CDR1 NSQYPW and CDR2 LRSPGD (reference sequence). This CDR3 has 17 residues. CDR3: CTCSAETGGRSAETLYF. The CDR3 DNA, read in part, is TGCACCTGCAGTGCAGAAACTGGGGGGCGTAGTGCAGAA.

There are a few counts of this clone. Any gene name here is a mouse gene name. CDR3 protein: CASSLPGLGENTGQLYF. CDR3 bases read: TGTGCCAGCAGTCTTCCGGGACTGGGGGAAAACACCGGG. This sequence joins TRBV19 and TRBJ2-2, with 11 bases matching TRBD2. The CDR3 is cut off 4 residues early in the read; its end comes from the germline J gene. J gave up 1 base and V 4 bases, and 6 bases lay outside the gene matches. Germline CDR1 and CDR2: FNHDT and SITEND (reference sequence). CDR3 length: 17 amino acids.

This clone was counted between two and nine times. This may be a read error: a much more frequent sequence differs by one nucleotide. Here the gene names and germline are mouse. The read is 4 residues too short to cover the CDR3 end, so that end is filled in from the germline J gene. The genes are TRBV13-1 and TRBJ2-2; D call uncertain. The CDR3 runs to 12 residues. The V gene's germline CDR1 is NSHNY and CDR2 SYGAGN. The V end was cut by 5 bases, the J end by 2 bases, with 4 bases between. The CDR3 here is CASSHNTGQLYF. Incomplete CDR3 DNA: TGTGCCAGCAGCCATAACACCGGG.

This clone was picked up many times. These gene names are mouse names. Read sequence stops 4 residues before the CDR3 end, and the germline J gene provides the missing end. The rearrangement joins TRBV17 to TRBJ2-7, with 7 bases lining up with TRBD1. CDR3 length: 14 amino acids. The germline CDR1 and CDR2 sequences are MNHDT and YYDKIL. CDR3 DNA, as far as it was read: TGTGCTAGCAGTAGGGACAGGTCGCATTAT. It translates to CASSRDRSHY. The whole CDR3 region reads CASSRDRSHYEQYF.

This clone was seen only a few times. Gene names follow the mouse nomenclature. The read comes to an end 4 residues before the CDR3 does, leaving the germline J gene to fill in the end. The chain recombines TRBV5 with TRBJ1-1; weak D call: TRBD1 (5 bases). V lost 2 bases and J 4 bases, leaving 5 bases between the germline ends. Germline V gene sequence: CDR1 LGHNA, CDR2 YNLKQL (reference sequence). This CDR3 comprises 12 residues. This CDR3 reads CASSQRGTEVFF. The sequenced part of the CDR3 DNA is TGTGCCAGCAGCCAAAGGGGCACA.

This clone was counted only a few times. The genes and germline here are from mouse. The read ends 4 residues shy of where the CDR3 ends; the end is completed using the germline J gene. V usage is TRBV5 and J usage is TRBJ2-5; TRBD2 agrees at 9 bases. V trimming: 1 base; J trimming: 1 base; junction bases outside the gene matches: 0. The CDR3 is 15 amino acids. Germline values: CDR1 LGHNA, CDR2 YNLKQL (reference sequence). The CDR3 reads CASSQAGGDQDTQYF. CDR3 DNA (partial): TGTGCCAGCAGCCAAGCTGGGGGGGACCAAGAC.

Details on this clone: Germline and genes: mouse. The read is 4 residues too short to cover the CDR3 end, so that end is filled in from the germline J gene. Other DNA sequences in the same sample also yield this CDR3. The gene calls are TRBV19 and TRBJ2-7, with TRBD2 matching over 9 bases. This CDR3 has 14 amino acids. Trimming removed 1 base from V and 3 bases from J; junction bases left unmatched: 2. Germline CDR1 and CDR2: FNHDT and SITEND (reference sequence). The CDR3 DNA, read in part, is TGTGCCAGCAGTATACCGACTGGGGGCTAT. This translates into CASSIPTGGY. The whole CDR3 region reads CASSIPTGGYEQYF.

Comment on this clone: Gene names denote mouse genes. The read stops 4 residues short of the end of the CDR3; the missing end is completed from the germline J gene. The chain has TRBV19 and TRBJ2-3; maybe TRBD2 (6 bases). CDR1 is FNHDT, CDR2 SITEND, per germline (reference sequence). The CDR3 is 13 residues long. Trimming took off 9 bases at V and 0 bases at J, with 11 bases between the two ends. CDR3 DNA (partial): TGTGCCACCCTGGGGACTAGTGCAGAA. Protein: CATLGTSAE. The full CDR3 sequence reads CATLGTSAETLYF.

This clone was observed a handful of times. Genes here carry mouse names. The read halts 4 residues ahead of the CDR3 end, with the missing end drawn from the germline J gene. The genes are TRBV13-2 and TRBJ2-5; D unclear. The V gene lost 0 bases and the J gene lost 2 bases, with 4 bases spanning the gap. The germline gives CDR1 NNHNN, CDR2 SYGAGS (reference sequence). There are 13 residues in the CDR3. The covered CDR3 bases are TGTGCCAGCGGTGATGAGGTCCAAGAC. Translation gives CASGDEVQD. The full CDR3 protein reads CASGDEVQDTQYF.

In its sample, this clone was seen a few times. Each gene name is a mouse one. Read sequence stops 4 residues before the CDR3 end, and the germline J gene provides the missing end. The chain is built from TRBV19 and TRBJ2-3; D perhaps matches TRBD1 (6 bases). The CDR3 runs 16 residues. CDR1 is FNHDT and CDR2 is SITEND in the germline V gene (reference sequence). V was clipped by 2 bases and J by 0 bases, with 13 bases between them. The DNA read from the CDR3 is TGTGCCAGCAGTATTGGCAGGGGACGGAGTGCAGAA. Translation: CASSIGRGRSAE. The full CDR3 protein is CASSIGRGRSAETLYF.

This clone occurred many times. The gene names here belong to mouse. This CDR3 is CASSQTGDANSDYTF. CDR3 bases read: TGTGCCAGCTCTCAGACAGGGGATGCAAACTCC. The V gene is TRBV12-1, the J gene TRBJ1-2; 8 nucleotides align to TRBD1. The read gets to within 4 residues of the CDR3 end, and the germline J gene fills in the rest. This CDR3 has 15 amino acids. Germline CDR1 is SGHSN and CDR2 is HYEKVE. V lost 2 bases to trimming and J lost 0 bases; unmatched junction nucleotides: 4. Full variable domain (missing parts from reference TRBV12-1 and TRBJ1-2): DSGVVQSPRHIIKEKGGRSVLTCIPISGHSNVVWYQQTLGKELKFLIQHYEKVERDKGFLPSRFSVQQFDDYHSEMNMSALELEDSAMYFCASSQTGDANSDYTFGSGTRLLVI.

This clone turned up a few times. This could be a read error, since a much larger clone is one nucleotide away. Mouse germline and gene names are used. The CDR3 end is not reached by the read, which stops 4 residues before it; the germline J gene fills it in. V and J are TRBV5 and TRBJ1-1; no firm D call. V lost 0 bases and J 0 bases, leaving 5 bases between the germline ends. The CDR3 length is 14 residues. The germline gives CDR1 LGHNA, CDR2 YNLKQL (reference sequence). The CDR3 spells CASSQDIANTEVFF. CDR3 bases read: TGTGCCAGCAGCCAAGACATTGCAAACACA.

Concerning this clone: Gene names are mouse gene names. Read coverage stops 4 residues before the CDR3 terminus; the germline J gene supplies the remainder. This chain joins TRBV5 and TRBJ2-5, with 11 bases matching TRBD1. The germline CDR1 and CDR2 sequences are LGHNA and YNLKQL (reference sequence). The CDR3 length is 14 residues. CDR3 region: CASSAGTGGDTQYF. The sequenced part of the CDR3 DNA is TGTGCCAGCAGCGCCGGGACAGGGGGGGAC.

In regard to this clone: Gene names denote mouse genes. The read gets to within 4 residues of the CDR3 end, and the germline J gene fills in the rest. Other DNA sequences within the sample encode an identical CDR3. V is TRBV17 and J is TRBJ2-3; maybe TRBD1 (5 bases). V was pared by 3 bases and J by 0 bases, with 7 bases between. CDR3 length equals 14 residues. In germline, CDR1 is MNHDT, CDR2 YYDKIL. CDR3 sequence reads: CASSRDTSAETLYF. CDR3 DNA (partial): TGTGCTAGCAGTAGGGACACCAGTGCAGAA.

This clone was observed a few times. Gene names and germline match the mouse. The read gets to within 4 residues of the CDR3 end, and the germline J gene fills in the rest. Within the sample, other DNA sequences also encode this same CDR3. The chain employs TRBV1 and TRBJ2-4; weak D call: TRBD2 (6 bases). The CDR3 sequence is 13 residues long. The germline CDR1 and CDR2 sequences are NSQYPW and LRSPGD (reference sequence). The part of the CDR3 DNA that was read is TGCACCTGCAGTGCAGAATGGGGGAAC. Translated: CTCSAEWGN. The CDR3 reads in full as CTCSAEWGNTLYF. Based on the CDR3 plus reference TRBV1 and TRBJ2-4, the full variable domain is VTLLEQNPRWRLVPRGQAVNLRCILKNSQYPWMSWYQQDLQKQLQWLFTLRSPGDKEVKSLPGADYLATRVTDTELRLQVANMSQGRTLYCTCSAEWGNTLYFGAGTRLSVL.

This clone was found a few times. Mouse gene names apply. The CDR3 extends 4 residues past the end of the read, so its final part is completed from the germline J gene. The rearrangement links TRBV19 to TRBJ2-3, with D possibly being TRBD1 (5 bases). Germline V gene sequence: CDR1 FNHDT, CDR2 SITEND (reference sequence). The CDR3 length is 13 residues. CDR3 bases read: TGTGCCAGCAGTATAGTGACAGAAGAA. Translation: CASSIVTEE. The complete CDR3 protein is CASSIVTEETLYF.

Note on this clone: The genes and germline here are from mouse. The read ends 4 residues shy of where the CDR3 ends; the end is completed using the germline J gene. V usage is TRBV13-2 and J usage is TRBJ2-1; 7 bases match TRBD2. The V gene end was trimmed by 5 bases and the J gene end by 0 bases; junction bases not matched to a gene: 5. Germline V gives CDR1 NNHNN, CDR2 SYGAGS (reference sequence). This CDR3 spans 15 amino acids. The CDR3 here is CASGELGSNYAEQFF. CDR3 bases read: TGTGCCAGCGGAGAACTGGGGTCTAACTATGCT.

This clone was detected only a few times. Germline and genes here are mouse. Coverage ceases 4 residues before the CDR3 finishes, and the germline J gene fills in the end. This sequence joins TRBV1 and TRBJ2-5; TRBD2 might be the D (6 bases). The germline V gene encodes CDR1 NSQYPW and CDR2 LRSPGD (reference sequence). This CDR3 spans 16 amino acids. The DNA read from the CDR3 is TGCACCTGCAGTGCAGATCACCTGGGGAGGGCAGAC. This sequence encodes CTCSADHLGRAD. The whole CDR3 is CTCSADHLGRADTQYF. Supplemented by reference TRBV1 and TRBJ2-5, the full variable domain reads VTLLEQNPRWRLVPRGQAVNLRCILKNSQYPWMSWYQQDLQKQLQWLFTLRSPGDKEVKSLPGADYLATRVTDTELRLQVANMSQGRTLYCTCSADHLGRADTQYFGPGTRLLVL.

There are a few counts of this clone. Genes and germline come from the mouse. Coverage ceases 4 residues before the CDR3 finishes, and the germline J gene fills in the end. The chain uses TRBV19 and TRBJ1-2, with 7 bases matching TRBD1. This CDR3 comprises 15 residues. The trim removed 4 bases at V and 2 bases at J, leaving 8 bases unmatched. The germline CDR1 and CDR2 sequences are FNHDT and SITEND (reference sequence). The sequenced part of the CDR3 DNA is TGTGCCAGCAGTCCCAGACAGGGAGGGAACTCC. Encoded protein: CASSPRQGGNS. The CDR3 in its entirety is CASSPRQGGNSDYTF. The entire variable domain, with the rest obtained from reference TRBV19 and TRBJ1-2, is as follows: GGIITQTPKFLIGQEGQKLTLKCQQNFNHDTMYWYRQDSGKGLRLIYYSITENDLQKGDLSEGYDASREKKSSFSLTVTSAQKNEMAVFLCASSPRQGGNSDYTFGSGTRLLVI.

This clone was detected only a few times. Gene names refer to mouse genes. CDR3 DNA (partial): TGTGCCAGCAGCCAAGATCGGACAAAAAACACA. Translating it yields CASSQDRTKNT. From start to end, the CDR3 is CASSQDRTKNTEVFF. The chain links TRBV5 to TRBJ1-1, with a possible D match to TRBD1 (5 bases). Coverage ceases 4 residues before the CDR3 finishes, and the germline J gene fills in the end. The CDR3 spans 15 residues. V was cut by 0 bases and J by 1 base, with 9 bases left in between. Germline CDR1 reads LGHNA; CDR2 reads YNLKQL (reference sequence).

Worth noting for this clone: Mouse gene names and germline throughout. The read is 4 residues too short to cover the CDR3 end, so that end is filled in from the germline J gene. The rearrangement uses TRBV17 and TRBJ2-7; 14 bases map to TRBD2. Germline V gene sequence: CDR1 MNHDT, CDR2 YYDKIL. The CDR3 has 15 amino acids. The sequenced CDR3 bases are TGTGCTAGCAGATTCCGGGACTGGGGGGGCGAT. Translated, it gives CASRFRDWGGD. The entire CDR3 sequence reads CASRFRDWGGDEQYF.

This clone was seen only a few times. The genes and germline here are from mouse. The DNA ends 4 residues before the CDR3 does, and the rest of the CDR3 is filled in from the germline J gene. The chain combines TRBV17 with TRBJ2-2; D unresolved. The length of the CDR3 is 16 residues. Germline V lookup: CDR1 MNHDT, CDR2 YYDKIL. Trimming took 0 bases from V and 0 from J, leaving 8 bases between them. CDR3 loop: CASSRDVRSNTGQLYF. The part of the CDR3 DNA that was read is TGTGCTAGCAGTAGAGATGTCAGGTCAAACACCGGG.

As regards this clone: With a much larger clone just one base away, this may be a read error. Mouse gene names apply. At the DNA level, this CDR3 is encoded by other sequences in the same sample as well. CDR3 protein: CASRDNNQDTQYF. CDR3 DNA, as far as it was read: TGTGCCAGCCGGGACAATAACCAAGAC. The chain couples TRBV13-1 to TRBJ2-5, with a weak D call TRBD1 (6 bases). The CDR3 is cut off 4 residues early in the read; its end comes from the germline J gene. V lost 7 bases and J lost 0, with 9 bases in between. This CDR3 contains 13 residues. CDR1 is NSHNY and CDR2 is SYGAGN in the germline V gene.

This clone was counted many times. The gene names given are mouse names. The read comes to an end 4 residues before the CDR3 does, leaving the germline J gene to fill in the end. The rearrangement links TRBV31 to TRBJ2-1; D is possibly TRBD1 (6 bases). CDR3 length: 13 residues. Trimming took off 4 bases at V and 3 bases at J, with 10 bases between the two ends. Germline-derived CDR1 and CDR2 are GKSSPN and SITVG. This chain's CDR3 is CAWKTGPYAEQFF. The DNA read from the CDR3 is TGTGCCTGGAAGACAGGACCCTATGCT.

This clone was observed a handful of times. Mouse names are used for the genes. Read sequence stops 4 residues before the CDR3 end, and the germline J gene provides the missing end. The sample contains more than one DNA sequence encoding this CDR3. The V gene is TRBV13-3, the J gene TRBJ2-7, with D uncertain. V gave up 4 bases and J gave up 0 bases, with 2 bases separating them. CDR1 and CDR2 from the germline V gene are NNHDY and SYVADS. The CDR3 extends over 11 amino acids. The CDR3 bases that were read are TGTGCCAGCAGTCTCTCCTAT. Translated: CASSLSY. The entire CDR3 protein is CASSLSYEQYF.

Concerning this clone itself: Here the gene names and germline are mouse. The CDR3 goes on 4 residues after the read ends, and that part is filled in from the germline J gene. V and J are TRBV29 and TRBJ2-2; D ambiguous. The germline V gene has CDR1 MSHET and CDR2 SYDVDS. Trimming removed 2 bases from V and 4 bases from J, with 8 bases in between. The CDR3 has 14 residues. CDR3 protein: CASSLRVGTGQLYF. The sequenced part of the CDR3 DNA is TGTGCTAGCAGTTTACGGGTGGGCACCGGG.

This clone was detected a few times. Germline and genes here are mouse. Read data end 4 residues before the CDR3 end; the end is taken from the germline J gene. The chain couples TRBV13-3 to TRBJ2-1; 7 positions match TRBD1. The V and J ends lost 6 bases and 5 bases, in that order; junction bases with no gene match: 8. The CDR3 runs to 14 residues. Germline V CDR1 and CDR2: NNHDY, SYVADS. CDR3 loop: CASTEQGLDAEQFF. The sequenced part of the CDR3 DNA is TGTGCCAGCACCGAACAGGGGCTGGATGCT.